This TCR beta chain was sequenced during a study of OX40 agonist ivuxolimab in advanced cancers. The protocol was immunoSEQ multiplex PCR, while the TCRdb copy is restricted to in-frame clones and leaves out a portion. The table includes approximately 58,000 clones, roughly 84% detected once. The CDR3 length is 14 residues. Germline loops: CDR1 MNHEY, CDR2 SVGAGI. J lost 6 bases, V lost 5 bases, and 6 bases had no gene match. Notes on this clone: Its target is not known.

Study results and caveats: Clonal expansion was seen in CD4+ and CD8+ blood T cells by week 6 at 0.1 to 3.0 mg/kg. Part of the nonresponder group also had normalized T-cell clonal expansion that was low. The study found among the lowest clonal expansion in partial responders at 0.1-3.0 mg/kg.

The TCR originated in an adult with an advanced solid tumor such as melanoma, head and neck, liver or kidney cancer. The genes are TRBV6-5 and TRBJ2-1; 8 bases line up with TRBD2. Sequences were derived from CD4+ or CD8+ T cells sorted from blood, sampled in a trial of the OX40 agonist ivuxolimab. The CDR3 sequence is CASSTGRAANEQFF. Here the CDR3 DNA reads TGTGCCAGCAGTACCGGGAGGGCCGCCAATGAGCAGTTCTTC.